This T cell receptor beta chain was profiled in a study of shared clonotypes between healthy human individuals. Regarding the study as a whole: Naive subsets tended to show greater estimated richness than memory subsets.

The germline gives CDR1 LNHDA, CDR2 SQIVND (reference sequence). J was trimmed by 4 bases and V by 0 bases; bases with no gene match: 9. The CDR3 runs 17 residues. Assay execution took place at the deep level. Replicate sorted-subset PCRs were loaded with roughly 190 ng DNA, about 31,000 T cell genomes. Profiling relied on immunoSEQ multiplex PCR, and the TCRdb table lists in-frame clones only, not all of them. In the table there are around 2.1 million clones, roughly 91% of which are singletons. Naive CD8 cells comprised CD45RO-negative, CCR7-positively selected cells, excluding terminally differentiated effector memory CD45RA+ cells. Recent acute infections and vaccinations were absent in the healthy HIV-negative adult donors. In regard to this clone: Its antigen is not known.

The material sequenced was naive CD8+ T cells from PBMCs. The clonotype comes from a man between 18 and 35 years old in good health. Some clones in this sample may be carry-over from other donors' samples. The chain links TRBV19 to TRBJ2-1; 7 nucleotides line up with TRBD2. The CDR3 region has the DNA TGTGCCAGTAGTATAGATGACACGGCGGGAGAGTACAATGAGCAGTTCTTC. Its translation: CASSIDDTAGEYNEQFF.